Sequencing of this T cell receptor (beta chain) was carried out in a study of cytomegalovirus exposure and HLA in healthy donors. Study-level points and caveats: Some V segments, including TRBV6-2 and TRBV6-3, were excluded as indistinguishable. The study labeled around 160 TCR beta chains cytomegalovirus-associated. Through in vitro validation, three CMV-associated chains were shown to be specific for CMV antigens.

Losses at the gene ends were 4 bases for V and 9 bases for J; bases not matched to a gene: 10. The CDR3 runs to 15 residues. Germline assignment: CDR1 SGDLS and CDR2 YYNGEE. As concerns this clone: Its antigen is not known.

PCR used 60 Vbeta primers and 13 Jbeta primers. Method: immunoSEQ multiplex PCR; TCRdb's copy keeps in-frame clones and lacks some. In the table there are around 150,000 clones, roughly 80% of which are singletons. The TCR was taken from a man aged 35 to 55 in good health and CMV-seropositive. The sample taken for sequencing was PBMCs. This chain connects TRBV9 to TRBJ1-1; TRBD1 matches at 12 bases. CDR3 region: CASSPHQGQGAKAFF. CDR3 bases: TGTGCCAGCAGCCCTCACCAGGGACAGGGGGCGAAAGCTTTCTTT.